These 17 T cell receptor beta chains came from one sample sequenced in a study of a mutant IDH1 vaccine in newly diagnosed glioma. Documented time point: baseline, week 1 (first vaccination visit). Treatment given: pre-vaccination baseline after standard-of-care therapy. TCRdb's table, derived via immunoSEQ multiplex PCR, lists solely in-frame clones and lacks some. The table has approximately 88,000 clones, roughly 77% seen once. The specimen was PBMCs, collected from a glioma patient treated with radiotherapy, temozolomide or both. The receptors were sampled from a man in his forties or fifties with glioma.

The rearrangement uses TRBV28 and TRBJ2-3, with 8 bases lining up with TRBD2. CDR3 length: 16 residues. Germline V gives CDR1 MDHEN, CDR2 SYDVKM. V was pared by 8 bases and J by 6 bases, with 16 bases of the junction left unmatched. The CDR3 here is CASGGVGGRKADTQYF. The CDR3 coding sequence is TGTGCCAGCGGGGGAGTGGGCGGGAGGAAGGCGGATACGCAGTATTTT.

This sequence joins TRBV7-9 and TRBJ2-2; 10 nucleotides match TRBD2. Germline V gene data show CDR1 as SEHNR and CDR2 as FQNEAQ (reference sequence). The V and J ends lost 2 bases and 6 bases, in that order; junction bases with no gene match: 3. The CDR3 runs to 15 residues. CDR3 sequence reads: CASSLLAGVSGELFF. The CDR3 DNA sequence: TGTGCCAGCAGCTTACTAGCGGGAGTTTCCGGGGAGCTGTTTTTT.

This clone was seen a handful of times. The genes are TRBV19 and TRBJ1-1; a weak D match, TRBD1 (6 bases). Germline CDR1 and CDR2: LNHDA and SQIVND (reference sequence). V lost 1 base, J lost 5 bases, and 11 bases lay in between. This CDR3 region has 14 residues. CDR3 loop: CASSIGTGSTEAFF. As DNA, the CDR3 is TGTGCCAGTAGTATAGGAACAGGGTCGACTGAAGCTTTCTTT.

The chain uses TRBV2 and TRBJ2-5; TRBD2 matches at 9 bases. The CDR3 contains 14 residues. Looked up from germline, CDR1 is SNHLY and CDR2 is FYNNEI. Trimming at V came to 0 bases and at J to 4 bases, leaving 0 bases not matched to a gene. CDR3 sequence reads: CASSEASGRETQYF. In DNA form, the CDR3 reads TGTGCCAGCAGTGAAGCTAGCGGGAGAGAGACCCAGTACTTC.

V and J are TRBV9 and TRBJ2-1; maybe TRBD2 (7 bases). CDR1 is SGDLS, CDR2 YYNGEE, per germline. V gave up 0 bases and J gave up 4 bases, with 14 bases separating them. This CDR3 has 16 amino acids. The CDR3 nucleotides are TGTGCCAGCAGCGTAGCCCCGGCGGGGGCTTACAATGAGCAGTTCTTC. It yields the protein CASSVAPAGAYNEQFF.

The chain uses TRBV28 and TRBJ1-2; no clear D gene. This CDR3 is 14 amino acids long. V lost 5 bases to trimming and J lost 4 bases, with 14 bases between them. CDR1 and CDR2 from the germline V gene are MDHEN and SYDVKM. CDR3 amino acids: CASSPAAAGYGYTF. The CDR3 coding sequence is TGTGCCAGCAGTCCAGCCGCAGCAGGCTATGGCTACACCTTC.

The chain employs TRBV7-2 and TRBJ1-6; TRBD1 aligns across 7 bases. Germline lookup yields CDR1 SGHTA and CDR2 FQGNSA. This CDR3 is built from 16 residues. Trimming took 5 bases from V and 5 from J; bases not matched to a gene: 9. CDR3 in DNA: TGTGCCAGCAGCGTATCGAGGGGGCGCAATAATTCACCCCTCCACTTT. Residues: CASSVSRGRNNSPLHF.

The CDR3 reads CATRGTGGSEQYF. The CDR3 region has the DNA TGTGCCACCCGGGGGACAGGTGGCTCCGAGCAGTACTTC. The genes are TRBV6-5 and TRBJ2-7, with 8 bases that match TRBD1. V lost 10 bases to trimming and J lost 6 bases; unmatched junction nucleotides: 11. Germline CDR1 reads MNHEY; CDR2 reads SVGAGI. The CDR3 loop spans 13 amino acids.

The chain links TRBV7-2 to TRBJ1-6; tentatively, D is TRBD1 (6 bases). Germline-derived CDR1 and CDR2 are SGHTA and FQGNSA. V lost 4 bases to trimming and J lost 7 bases, with 11 bases between them. This CDR3 region has 14 residues. CDR3 coding DNA: TGTGCCAGCAGCTCGGACAGTGAGAATTCACCCCTCCACTTT. Translation: CASSSDSENSPLHF.

This chain links TRBV7-9 with TRBJ2-7, with TRBD1 identical over 7 bases. CDR3 size: 15 residues. Germline CDR1 and CDR2: SEHNR and FQNEAQ (reference sequence). Trimming cost V 5 bases and J 3 bases; bases outside gene matches: 10. This CDR3 is CASSPRTGALYEQYF. CDR3 bases: TGTGCCAGCAGCCCTAGGACAGGCGCGCTCTACGAGCAGTACTTC.

The chain is built from TRBV11-2 and TRBJ2-7, with a weak D call TRBD1 (6 bases). The ends were cut back, 8 bases at V and 0 bases at J, with 17 bases in the middle. Germline V CDR1 and CDR2: SGHAT, FQNNGV. The CDR3 is 15 residues long. CDR3 bases: TGTGCCAGCCGTAAAGGACAGTTCAGCTCCTACGAGCAGTACTTC. It is translated as CASRKGQFSSYEQYF.

The CDR3 sequence: CASSPPWRGWETQYF. The CDR3 coding sequence is TGTGCCAGCAGCCCGCCTTGGCGGGGTTGGGAGACCCAGTACTTC. The J gene is TRBJ2-5, the V gene TRBV5-6; tentative D call: TRBD2 (6 bases). Germline V gene sequence: CDR1 SGHDT, CDR2 YYEEEE. This CDR3 has 15 amino acids. V dropped 4 bases and J dropped 5 bases, with 18 bases sitting between them.

V gene TRBV30 combines with J gene TRBJ1-1, with D hard to call. This CDR3 spans 13 amino acids. V lost 2 bases and J 1 base, leaving 8 bases between the germline ends. The germline gives CDR1 GTSNPN, CDR2 SVGIG (reference sequence). CDR3 sequence reads: CAWSRDGNTEAFF. The CDR3 DNA sequence: TGTGCCTGGAGTCGAGACGGGAACACTGAAGCTTTCTTT. Looking up the rest from reference TRBV30 and TRBJ1-1 gives the full variable domain: SQTIHQWPATLVQPVGSPLSLECTVEGTSNPNLYWYRQAAGRGLQLLFYSVGIGQISSEVPQNLSASRPQDRQFILSSKKLLLSDSGFYLCAWSRDGNTEAFFGQGTRLTVV.

This rearrangement joins TRBV28 to TRBJ1-2; D unresolved. The V gene lost 2 bases and the J gene lost 8 bases, with 12 bases spanning the gap. The germline V gene has CDR1 MDHEN and CDR2 SYDVKM. This CDR3 comprises 13 residues. The CDR3 sequence is CASSLQVVWGYTF. The CDR3 DNA reads TGTGCCAGCAGTTTACAGGTCGTTTGGGGCTACACCTTC.

The chain couples TRBV6-6 to TRBJ2-5; D is undetermined. The CDR3 has 14 residues. V shed 10 bases and J shed 5 bases, with 20 bases lying between them. Germline loops: CDR1 MNHNY, CDR2 SVGAGI (reference sequence). The chain's CDR3 is CATCRGARMETQYF. DNA for the CDR3: TGTGCCACCTGCCGTGGTGCGCGAATGGAGACCCAGTACTTC.

The CDR3 region has the DNA TGTGCCAGCAGCCCGGGGGGGCAGGGGATCTACGAGCAGTACTTC. It specifies CASSPGGQGIYEQYF. V gene TRBV5-4 combines with J gene TRBJ2-7; 8 bases fit TRBD2. Trimming cost V 4 bases and J 3 bases; bases outside gene matches: 9. The V gene's germline CDR1 is SGHNT and CDR2 YYREEE (reference sequence). This CDR3 is built from 15 residues.

The chain has TRBV10-3 and TRBJ2-3; the match to TRBD1 covers 8 bases. Germline V CDR1 and CDR2: ENHRY, SYGVKD. The CDR3 runs to 17 residues. V was pared by 0 bases and J by 4 bases, with 9 bases of the junction left unmatched. The CDR3 DNA sequence: TGTGCCATCAGTGAGTCCCAGGGTACAGGGGGGCCAGATACGCAGTATTTT. Residues: CAISESQGTGGPDTQYF.